This entry describes one T cell receptor (beta chain). Here immunoSEQ multiplex PCR was the method, and the copy in TCRdb shows in-frame clones only, minus some. The data show a few hundred thousand clones, 82% seen once. The data were obtained in a study of blood T cell repertoires in COVID-19. The sample taken for sequencing was peripheral blood. This clonotype was sampled from a woman aged 18-29 years with acute or convalescent COVID-19.

CDR3 amino acids: CASSYNPGVTETQYF. In DNA, the CDR3 is TGTGCCAGCAGTTACAATCCGGGGGTTACGGAGACCCAGTACTTC. The genes are TRBV6-5 and TRBJ2-5, with D perhaps matching TRBD2 (6 bases). Trimming left V 2 bases short and J 5 bases short, with 15 bases between. Germline-derived CDR1 and CDR2 are MNHEY and SVGAGI. CDR3 size: 15 residues.